This T cell receptor (beta chain) was observed in a study of T cell responses to AZD1222 COVID-19 vaccine (dated by TCRdb to the early 2020s). The study in broad terms: A total of more than 230 trial participants underwent TCR sequencing, of whom roughly 210 had received two doses of AZD1222 and around 25 had received two doses of the MenACWY control vaccine. Trial participants were enrolled by age into subgroups of 18-55, 56-69 and 70-plus years, and around 140, 26 and 57 TCR-sequenced participants, respectively, were included in these subgroups. Overall results and qualifications from the work: The 56-69-year group was small, and its depth increase did not reach significance, likely because of low power. Nearly half of unique spike-specific TCRs reportedly recognized epitopes outside regions mutated in the B.1.351 and B.1.1.7 variants. Vaccine-associated CD4 TCRs spanned the whole spike protein, with dominant responses in regions 160-218 and 743-854. After two AZD1222 doses, spike-specific TCR breadth and depth were significantly higher than at day 0 and than in MenACWY recipients. Participants were mostly white British and included more females than males, and it was suggested by the authors that clonal diversity may have been underestimated. Conclusions about previously exposed vaccinees are limited, since just six AZD1222 recipients were seropositive for SARS-CoV-2 at baseline. Because no day 14 peak-response samples were available, the repertoires could be characterized only after the peak T cell response.

The junction shows trimming of 0 bases on V and 4 bases on J, and the gene matches do not reach 6 bases of it. The CDR3 runs 15 amino acids, cysteine and phenylalanine included. This entry keeps only the CDR3 DNA: 45 bases, framed from base 1. The germline V gene yields SGHDT for CDR1 and YYEEEE for CDR2. The sample's time point, from its label and the paper: about 28 days (+/-7) after the second vaccine dose. AZD1222 recipients whose second dose came at about 4 weeks and those whose second dose came at about 12 weeks were combined into one group, since spike-specific TCR depth and breadth did not differ between the two schedules. The vaccinee samples were drawn from two UK trials, COV001 and COV002, one of which was a single-blind randomized controlled phase 2/3 trial testing AZD1222 (ChAdOx1 nCoV-19) in healthy adults. Trial participant PBMC samples were collected at day 0 and day 28 after the second dose for TCRbeta chain sequencing.

This clone is a singleton in its sample. The antigen it recognizes is unknown. The record has no base qualities; no much larger clone is one base away. The CDR3 regions of human TCRbeta chains were analyzed by immunosequencing. As for how the authors treated the data: TCRs in the repertoires were compared against a reference library of SARS-CoV-2-specific TCRs that had been generated with the MIRA antigen-specificity platform. Breadth was defined as the fraction of unique TCRs that were SARS-CoV-2-associated, and depth was defined as the fraction of total T cells that were SARS-CoV-2-associated. Using the MIRA data, each spike-specific TCR was mapped to the spike region that the TCR reacts to and placed in a CD4 or CD8 class. Log10-transformed breadth and depth values were compared by one-way ANOVA with Sidak's multiple comparisons tests. The table was pulled from immuneACCESS by TCRdb, which kept in-frame rearrangements only. Such tables lose some clones; where checked, under half of the loss comes from unresolved V genes, and the rest has no known cause. V and J calls and clone size are copied from that table; D and trimming were computed from the DNA. The sample table holds over 80,000 clones, of which more than 85% were seen once. The leading ten clones occupy just over 8% of the sample.

The receptor was derived from an adult who received the AZD1222 COVID-19 vaccine. The rearrangement combines TRBV5-6 with TRBJ2-7; 8 bases in the junction line up with TRBD1. The specimen was peripheral blood, collected 28 days after the second AZD1222 dose. The CDR3 protein: CASSLGRGRGYEQYF. The DNA sequence is given as TGTGCCAGCAGCTTGGGCAGGGGGCGCGGGTACGAGCAGTACTTC.